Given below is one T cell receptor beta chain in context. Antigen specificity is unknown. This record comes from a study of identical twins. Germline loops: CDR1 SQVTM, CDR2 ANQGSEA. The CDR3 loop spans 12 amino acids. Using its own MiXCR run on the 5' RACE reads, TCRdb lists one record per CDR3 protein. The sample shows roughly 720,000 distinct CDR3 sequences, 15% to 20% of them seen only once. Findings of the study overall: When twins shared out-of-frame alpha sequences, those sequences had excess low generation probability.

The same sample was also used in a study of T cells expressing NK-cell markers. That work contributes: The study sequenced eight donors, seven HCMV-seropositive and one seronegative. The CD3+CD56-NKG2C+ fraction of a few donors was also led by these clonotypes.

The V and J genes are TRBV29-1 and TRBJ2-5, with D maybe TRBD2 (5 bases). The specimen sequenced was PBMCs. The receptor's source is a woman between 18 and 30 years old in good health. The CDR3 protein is CSAGRAQETQYF. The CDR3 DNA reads TGCAGTGCCGGGCGGGCACAAGAGACCCAGTACTTC. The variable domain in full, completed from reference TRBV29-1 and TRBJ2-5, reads SAVISQKPSRDICQRGTSLTIQCQVDSQVTMMFWYRQQPGQSLTLIATANQGSEATYESGFVIDKFPISRPNLTFSTLTVSNMSPEDSSIYLCSAGRAQETQYFGPGTRLLVL.